The clone carrying this T cell receptor (beta chain) was seen repeatedly, ten times or more. The antigen is unknown. In TCRdb, the 5' RACE reads were re-called with MiXCR into one record per CDR3 protein. Of about 130,000 distinct CDR3 sequences listed, 6% to 8.5% are singletons. The data belong to a study of CD8 T cells in ankylosing spondylitis. Regarding the study as a whole: Researchers report that disease-linked clones proved CD8+ and relatively rare in peripheral blood. There was a TCR beta motif, made of several highly homologous variants, that appeared characteristic of ankylosing spondylitis blood.

V lost 1 base and J lost 0, with 7 bases in between. Germline V lookup: CDR1 DFQATT, CDR2 SNEGSKA (reference sequence). The CDR3 runs 13 residues. Sequencing input: blood, either unsorted or a sorted T cell fraction (not recorded which). The TCR comes from a male donor with ankylosing spondylitis or in good health (not recorded which). V usage is TRBV20-1 and J usage is TRBJ2-7; no firm D call. The CDR3 loop reads CSARGASSYEQYF. The CDR3 coding sequence is TGCAGTGCTAGAGGGGCTAGCTCCTACGAGCAGTACTTC.